The sequence of this T cell receptor beta chain was determined in a study of cytomegalovirus exposure and HLA in healthy donors listed by TCRdb under 2017. In terms of the full investigation: In an earlier analysis of approximately 640 of the donors, approximately 260 Gb of sequence data and some 120 million unique TCR beta sequences from approximately 180 million T cells were reported. Four or five DR-DQ haplotypes were handled as single units for association and clustering because linkage in the cohort was strong. HLA typing included class I and class II loci at four-digit resolution. Typing coverage varied by locus: 629-630 donors for A, B, C, DRB1 and DQB1; under 550 for DQA1; about 600 for DPA1; fewer than 480 for DPB1. Of the 300 to 500 genotyped donors, roughly 76% were placed in the genetic ancestry cluster associated with self-reported Caucasian donors. In a later genetic analysis, genome-wide SNP genotypes for about three fifths of the 666 donors were used, and that subset was treated as a discovery cohort. The study aimed to test whether signatures of past pathogen exposure could be identified by cataloging public T cell receptors. An earlier analysis of around 540 of the donors applied high-throughput TCR beta sequencing to assess whether each TCR beta V gene segment acted as functional or pseudogenic. Every discovery cohort repertoire had been produced on one sequencing platform. To predict cytomegalovirus infection status, the study brought together high-throughput TCR immunosequencing, statistical association of individual TCRs with disease status, and machine learning. Alongside the repertoire data, information on donor age, sex, ethnicity and CMV serostatus was compiled. The study profiled the T cell repertoires of under 850 subjects by immunosequencing and related them to cytomegalovirus serostatus. In a later analysis, previously published TCR beta repertoires from 670 or so donors were re-analyzed and high-resolution HLA genotyping was added so that TCR occurrence patterns could be studied. In the later analysis, no new phenotypic data were used to find candidate immune exposures; instead, reliance was placed on TCR beta sequences and their occurrence across donors. Besides the first cohort of 550 to 750 subjects, a separate validation cohort made up of 95 to 150 different subjects was used. An early release that covered approximately 600 HLA-typed donors contained around 300 gigabases of sequencing data and some 87 million unique TCR sequences. On average, about 200,000 unique TCR beta nucleotide sequences were sequenced per donor among some 430 genotyped donors of the cohort, with roughly 18% of those sequences being non-productive.

The investigation overall reported the following: A further reported finding was that TCR beta sequences accurately predicted the HLA-A and HLA-B alleles for most subjects in the first cohort. The study gave a list of 150 to 200 TCR beta chains associated with cytomegalovirus. A later analysis found that HLA-associated TCR beta chains were more clonally expanded and had lower generation probabilities than equally common non-associated chains. Strong co-occurrence of HLA alleles, especially DR and DQ, made assigning TCR associations to individual alleles difficult. Correlated functional status among segregating V segments might be attributable to linkage disequilibrium, but an unknown experimental factor could not be ruled out. A cluster of highly shared sequence variants was judged likely to be a technical artifact of the sequencing pipeline. The classifier was reported to diagnose cytomegalovirus status with high specificity and sensitivity in both the original and validation cohorts. In a later analysis, TCR association rates were found to vary across HLA loci, with the most associated TCRs seen for DRB1 alleles and the fewest for HLA-C alleles. Because the 87-base-pair reads could not distinguish some IMGT-functional V segments, including TRBV6-2 and TRBV6-3, those segments were excluded. Immune exposure information for the cohort was limited to CMV serostatus. Most TCR sequences were seen in very few donors, while some public TCRs were found in many individuals. In a later analysis, some 17,000 TCR beta sequences were associated with specific HLA alleles at a false discovery rate of 0.05. According to a later analysis, parvovirus B19, influenza, CMV and Epstein-Barr virus appeared linked to several top co-occurrence clusters. Because counts were too low, about 18 rarely observed V segments, including chromosome 9 orphons, were excluded from the earlier analysis of 500 to 700 of the donors. The authors suggested that the approach could potentially be generalized to other disease states and immunological phenotypes. V-gene and J-gene trimming of TCR beta chains was associated with a missense DCLRE1C variant in a later genetic analysis, and the association was replicated in an independent cohort. Broadly in line with IMGT annotations, most TCR beta V segments showed up in productive rearrangements about 90% or about 30% of the time in an earlier analysis of 587 of the donors. A later analysis found that most CMV-associated TCR beta chains appeared HLA-restricted, with HLA associations seemingly driven largely by CMV exposure. Only TCR beta chains were sequenced in this cohort, and the absence of alpha or paired-chain data limited detectable features. Compared with the roughly 720-donor mean, donors in an Asian-associated ancestry cluster had fewer N-insertions in productive TCRs, according to a later genetic analysis. Presence/absence analyses assumed roughly uniform sequencing depth across donors, an assumption that may not hold. In vitro tests confirmed that a few of the cytomegalovirus-associated TCR beta chains recognize cytomegalovirus antigens. Because some donors lacked HLA typing at each locus, the association tests relied only on the typed subset.

Libraries were made using the immunoSEQ multiplex PCR assay. The multiplex PCR relied on a mix of 60 forward primers for TCR Vbeta segments and 13 reverse primers for TCR Jbeta segments. The CDR3 region of rearranged TCR beta genes was amplified from genomic DNA with a multiplex PCR assay. On the Illumina HiSeq System, the amplified TCR beta libraries were sequenced as 87-base-pair reads. Concerning the study's data processing: A later analysis tallied tens of millions of unique TCR beta chains across the 700 or so repertoires, and approximately 9.9 million of those chains were shared by two or more donors. To remove PCR and sequencing errors, raw reads were error-corrected and collapsed into unique sequences using a nearest-neighbor algorithm that merged closely related sequences. CDR3 sequences were aligned to IMGT reference sequences to assign V, D and J gene segments. Each retained sequence needed at least a six-nucleotide match to both a V gene segment and a J gene segment. A rearrangement was called productive if the CDR3 had no stop codons and remained in frame with V and J, and every other rearrangement was called non-productive. CDR3 was defined by IMGT convention, running from the second conserved V-encoded cysteine to the conserved J-encoded phenylalanine. The earlier analysis of 550 to 650 of the donors excluded any sequence lacking an unambiguous match to a single V gene segment. An earlier analysis of a few hundred of the donors classified V segments as functional when productive rearrangements were above 56.7% and as segregating when the standard deviation between donors was above 5%. A statistical classification framework was developed to diagnose cytomegalovirus status using the catalog of TCR beta chain sequences. A later analysis assigned V and J genes by comparing TCR nucleotide sequences with IMGT/GENE-DB human TR gene sequences. A later analysis assigned CDR3 sequences and most-parsimonious VDJ recombination scenarios with the TCRdist pipeline. In a later analysis, every TCR beta chain was defined by the combination of its CDR3 amino acid sequence and its V-gene family, and reads without a unique V-gene family were dropped. A later analysis removed several hundred highly shared, low-generation-probability nucleotide sequences to deal with suspected cross-contamination and a sequencing artifact. A later analysis calculated a clonal expansion index for each public chain from normalized within-repertoire ranks of inferred template counts. A later analysis computed generation probabilities with a VDJ recombination model fitted to out-of-frame rearrangements, and checked the results against IGoR. In a later analysis, hypergeometric tests were used to score TCR-TCR, TCR-HLA and TCR-CMV co-occurrence, with a repertoire-size bias correction applied to TCR pairs. False discovery rates were estimated in a later analysis by permuting HLA or CMV assignments 20 times. A later analysis grouped co-occurring TCRs with DBSCAN, adding TCRdist sequence similarity when clustering within HLA-allele-positive subsets. Repertoires with fewer than 30,000 or more than 120,000 public chains, plus five repertoires with anomalous nucleotide sharing, were excluded from co-occurrence clustering. TCRdb took over this immuneACCESS table, retaining in-frame rearrangements with V and J assigned. Such tables are incomplete; in checked studies, under half of the missing clones stem from an unresolved V gene, and the remainder is unexplained. V and J calls and clone size are those listed in that table; D and trimming were worked out from the DNA. This sample gives around 160,000 clones in total; over 80% of them show up just once. In total, the top ten clones hold roughly 1.5% of the sample.

The cohort was made up of around 720 healthy bone marrow donors. All cohort members were sampled while nominally healthy, although unrecorded immune exposures were likely present. The donor was CMV seronegative and was included in the group of several hundred seronegative cohort members. A peripheral blood sample was provided by each donor, and peripheral blood mononuclear cells were used for TCR beta sequencing. Genomic DNA was extracted from the blood cell samples with the Qiagen DNeasy Blood Extraction Kit. This clone has more than one count but fewer than ten. This receptor's antigen is unknown. Per-base qualities were not stored, and no clone one base away is much larger. The CDR3 spans 15 residues, from the cysteine through the phenylalanine. Left in the record is the CDR3 DNA by itself, 45 bases read in frame from the first base. After removal of 1 base from V and 4 bases from J, the junction retains 6 bases not matched to a gene. CDR1 SGHVS and CDR2 FQNEAQ were looked up in the germline V gene.

This receptor chain uses TRBV7-8 and TRBJ2-7; 8 junctional bases match TRBD2. This TCR derives from a woman aged 18-29 years in good health and CMV-seronegative. The sequencing sample was made of PBMCs. The CDR3 region: CASSLGLAWEYEQYF. The nucleotide sequence is TGTGCCAGCAGCTTAGGACTAGCGTGGGAGTACGAGCAGTACTTC.